The 27 T cell receptor beta chains given below trace back to one sample, sequenced in a study of blood T cell repertoires in COVID-19. TCRdb's table, derived via immunoSEQ multiplex PCR, lists solely in-frame clones and lacks some. In the table there are roughly 120,000 clones, more than 75% of which are singletons. Sequenced sample: peripheral blood. These receptors came from a man aged 40-49 years with acute or convalescent COVID-19.

The rearrangement links TRBV2 to TRBJ1-6; D is undetermined. V gave up 9 bases and J gave up 10 bases, with 19 bases separating them. The germline gives CDR1 SNHLY, CDR2 FYNNEI. The CDR3 is 14 amino acids. The CDR3 spells CASGDAGRNSPLHF. The CDR3 nucleotides read TGTGCCAGTGGGGATGCGGGGAGGAACTCACCCCTCCACTTT.

This clone was found a few times. The chain employs TRBV12-5 and TRBJ2-3; possible D gene TRBD1, 5 bases. The germline V gene encodes CDR1 LGHNT and CDR2 FRNRAP. CDR3 length: 15 residues. V was pared by 5 bases and J by 3 bases, with 15 bases between. The CDR3 loop reads CASGVGWGSTDTQYF. The DNA of the CDR3 is TGTGCTAGTGGTGTGGGCTGGGGCTCGACAGATACGCAGTATTTT.

This chain connects TRBV28 to TRBJ2-2; 9 nucleotides line up with TRBD1. J lost 6 bases, V lost 3 bases, and 5 bases had no gene match. This CDR3 spans 15 amino acids. The germline CDR1 and CDR2 sequences are MDHEN and SYDVKM. The CDR3 nucleotides are TGTGCCAGCAGTTTTGGGGACAGGGAGGCCGGGGAGCTGTTTTTT. As protein: CASSFGDREAGELFF.

This CDR3 reads CASSPRTGMTDTQYF. In DNA, the CDR3 is TGTGCCAGCTCACCTCGGACAGGGATGACAGATACGCAGTATTTT. The chain employs TRBV18 and TRBJ2-3, with TRBD1 matching over 8 bases. Per germline, CDR1 KGHSH and CDR2 LQKENI. V lost 3 bases, J lost 3 bases, and 5 bases stayed unmatched. The CDR3 covers 15 residues.

The genes are TRBV4-1 and TRBJ2-1, with TRBD2 matching 11 bases. CDR1 and CDR2 (germline): MGHRA, YSYEKL. This CDR3 is 17 amino acids long. V lost 5 bases and J lost 8; bases outside the gene matches: 14. The CDR3 sequence: CASSGRLLAGGPHEQFF. In DNA, the CDR3 is TGCGCCAGCAGCGGCCGATTGCTAGCGGGGGGCCCCCATGAGCAGTTCTTC.

This chain joins TRBV9 and TRBJ1-1, with D possibly matching TRBD1 (5 bases). The CDR3 covers 14 residues. The ends were cut back, 6 bases at V and 0 bases at J, with 12 bases in the middle. CDR1 is SGDLS and CDR2 is YYNGEE in the germline V gene. CDR3 loop: CASKADNMNTEAFF. The CDR3 DNA reads as TGTGCCAGCAAGGCGGACAATATGAACACTGAAGCTTTCTTT.

The rearrangement uses TRBV4-1 and TRBJ2-2, with D perhaps TRBD2 (6 bases). The CDR3 runs 17 residues. V lost 0 bases, J lost 4 bases, and 15 bases lay in between. Germline V lookup: CDR1 MGHRA, CDR2 YSYEKL. The CDR3 bases are TGCGCCAGCAGCCAAGAGGGGGGTCCGAGGGGCACCGGGGAGCTGTTTTTT. This gives the protein CASSQEGGPRGTGELFF.

V and J are TRBV19 and TRBJ1-3; D not resolved. V lost 0 bases, J lost 4 bases, and 10 bases lay in between. Germline-derived CDR1 and CDR2 are LNHDA and SQIVND (reference sequence). There are 15 residues in the CDR3. The CDR3 here is CASSIEGSEGNTIYF. In DNA form, the CDR3 reads TGTGCCAGTAGTATAGAGGGCAGTGAAGGAAACACCATATATTTT.

V and J are TRBV7-8 and TRBJ1-1; weak D call: TRBD1 (6 bases). V lost 5 bases and J 0 bases, leaving 16 bases between the germline ends. CDR1 is SGHVS, CDR2 FQNEAQ, per germline. The CDR3 has 16 amino acids. CDR3 in DNA: TGTGCCAGCAGCCTCGCAGCGGGGGGCATGAACACTGAAGCTTTCTTT. Translation: CASSLAAGGMNTEAFF.

The chain links TRBV18 to TRBJ2-1, with D unresolved. This CDR3 has 16 amino acids. CDR1 is KGHSH and CDR2 is LQKENI in the germline V gene. Trimming removed 3 bases at V and 0 bases at J, with 12 bases between. CDR3 sequence: CASSPWAAGSYNEQFF. CDR3 bases: TGTGCCAGCTCACCGTGGGCTGCCGGCTCCTACAATGAGCAGTTCTTC.

This rearrangement joins TRBV3-1 (or the pseudogene TRBV3-2) to TRBJ2-1, with D possibly being TRBD1 (5 bases). Germline loops: CDR1 LGHDT, CDR2 YNNKEL (reference sequence). The CDR3 is 14 amino acids. Trimming shortened V by 2 bases and J by 5 bases, and 10 bases separated the two germline ends. In nucleotides, the CDR3 is TGTGCCAGCAGCCAACCCGACAGACACAATGAGCAGTTCTTC. Amino acids: CASSQPDRHNEQFF.

The sample holds one count of this clone. This chain links TRBV19 with TRBJ1-5; D gene unclear. Trimming cost V 4 bases and J 1 base, with 14 bases left between them. CDR3 length equals 16 residues. From germline, CDR1 is LNHDA and CDR2 SQIVND (reference sequence). The CDR3 DNA is TGTGCCAGTAGTAACGGGCGTTCTAGCAGCAATCAGCCCCAGCATTTT. This gives the protein CASSNGRSSSNQPQHF.

The genes are TRBV7-9 and TRBJ2-2; tentative D call: TRBD2 (6 bases). CDR1 and CDR2 (germline): SEHNR, FQNEAQ (reference sequence). Trimming removed 5 bases at V and 3 bases at J, with 16 bases between. This CDR3 has 16 residues. As DNA, the CDR3 is TGTGCCAGCAGCCCAAACAGCGGGTCTTACACCGGGGAGCTGTTTTTT. Translating gives CASSPNSGSYTGELFF. Drawing the rest from reference TRBV7-9 and TRBJ2-2, the complete variable domain is DTGVSQNPRHKITKRGQNVTFRCDPISEHNRLYWYRQTLGQGPEFLTYFQNEAQLEKSRLLSDRFSAERPKGSFSTLEIQRTEQGDSAMYLCASSPNSGSYTGELFFGEGSRLTVL.

This clone was picked up one time. CDR3 in DNA: TGTGCCAGCAGCATTAGCGGGGGCACAGATACGCAGTATTTT. It yields the protein CASSISGGTDTQYF. The chain employs TRBV9 and TRBJ2-3; 8 bases map to TRBD2. This CDR3 region has 14 residues. CDR1 and CDR2 (germline): SGDLS, YYNGEE. J gave up 1 base and V 4 bases, and 2 bases lay outside the gene matches.

CDR3 DNA sequence: TGTGCCAGCAGCGCTCTAGGGACAGTAGCGGGGGAGCAGTACTTC. Protein: CASSALGTVAGEQYF. This chain connects TRBV5-5 to TRBJ2-7, with a tentative D call TRBD2 (8 bases). Per the germline V gene, CDR1 is SGHKS and CDR2 is YYEKEE (reference sequence). The CDR3 contains 15 residues. Trimming pared 4 bases from V and 7 bases from J, leaving 21 bases between.

The chain joins TRBV19 to TRBJ1-1; D gene unclear. Germline V gene lookup returns CDR1 LNHDA and CDR2 SQIVND (reference sequence). The CDR3 extends over 13 amino acids. V was trimmed by 3 bases and J by 4 bases, leaving 9 bases between them. Written as DNA, the CDR3 is TGTGCCAGTAGTATTTCCTGGAGCACTGAAGCTTTCTTT. It encodes CASSISWSTEAFF.

The genes are TRBV7-2 and TRBJ1-1, with D unclear. The V end was cut by 2 bases, the J end by 0 bases, with 7 bases between. This CDR3 region has 14 residues. Per the germline V gene, CDR1 is SGHTA and CDR2 is FQGNSA. This CDR3 is CASSLYFVNTEAFF. The CDR3 DNA follows: TGTGCCAGCAGCTTATATTTTGTGAACACTGAAGCTTTCTTT.

This chain joins TRBV9 and TRBJ2-3; no definite D call. Deletions cut 0 bases from V and 6 bases from J, with 11 bases between. Germline V gives CDR1 SGDLS, CDR2 YYNGEE. This CDR3 contains 14 residues. DNA of the CDR3: TGTGCCAGCAGCGTAGGAATGGAGTGGGATACGCAGTATTTT. This gives the protein CASSVGMEWDTQYF.

The chain couples TRBV28 to TRBJ1-1, with D uncertain. The germline CDR1 and CDR2 sequences are MDHEN and SYDVKM. This CDR3 contains 12 residues. V lost 6 bases and J 1 base, leaving 6 bases between the germline ends. CDR3 nucleotides: TGTGCCAGCAGATTCCAGAACACTGAAGCTTTCTTT. Its translation is CASRFQNTEAFF.

CDR3 sequence: CASSYPGQPYGYTF. The CDR3 nucleotides are TGTGCCAGCAGTTACCCTGGGCAGCCTTATGGCTACACCTTC. The chain joins TRBV6-5 to TRBJ1-2, with D hard to call. The germline V gene has CDR1 MNHEY and CDR2 SVGAGI. This CDR3 is 14 amino acids long. V lost 2 bases and J lost 5, with 12 bases in between.

The chain is built from TRBV3-1 (or the pseudogene TRBV3-2) and TRBJ2-7; D is perhaps TRBD1 (6 bases). CDR1 and CDR2 from the germline V gene are LGHDT and YNNKEL (reference sequence). The V end was cut by 4 bases, the J end by 6 bases, with 22 bases between. The CDR3 consists of 16 residues. The CDR3 nucleotides are TGTGCCAGCAGCCCCCCGTTTGGGGCAGGGGAGCCCGAGCAGTACTTC. This encodes CASSPPFGAGEPEQYF.

V gene TRBV4-1 combines with J gene TRBJ1-5, with D possibly being TRBD1 (5 bases). Per the germline V gene, CDR1 is MGHRA and CDR2 is YSYEKL. V shed 4 bases and J shed 4 bases, with 17 bases lying between them. The CDR3 length is 16 residues. CDR3 DNA sequence: TGCGCCAGCAGCCCTATCCCGGACACCGCGAATCAGCCCCAGCATTTT. Translated: CASSPIPDTANQPQHF.

The V and J genes are TRBV9 and TRBJ1-6; D gene uncertain. Germline-derived CDR1 and CDR2 are SGDLS and YYNGEE. Trimming took off 0 bases at V and 3 bases at J, with 13 bases between the two ends. The length of the CDR3 is 17 residues. As DNA, the CDR3 is TGTGCCAGCAGCGTAGCTTCCGGGAGCCTCTATAATTCACCCCTCCACTTT. It yields the protein CASSVASGSLYNSPLHF. Combining the CDR3 with reference TRBV9 and TRBJ1-6 gives the whole variable domain DSGVTQTPKHLITATGQRVTLRCSPRSGDLSVYWYQQSLDQGLQFLIQYYNGEERAKGNILERFSAQQFPDLHSELNLSSLELGDSALYFCASSVASGSLYNSPLHFGNGTRLTVT.

The chain has TRBV6-5 and TRBJ1-5; 9 nucleotides line up with TRBD1. There are 14 residues in the CDR3. Germline V gives CDR1 MNHEY, CDR2 SVGAGI. V shed 6 bases, J shed 4 bases, and the junction held 4 bases outside the gene matches. The CDR3 sequence: CASRRTGENQPQHF. The CDR3 DNA follows: TGTGCCAGCAGAAGGACAGGGGAAAATCAGCCCCAGCATTTT.

The DNA of the CDR3 is TGTGCCAGCAGAGCGGACGGAGTTCGAAATCAGCCCCAGCATTTT. It yields the protein CASRADGVRNQPQHF. V usage is TRBV27 and J usage is TRBJ1-5, with D unresolved. V lost 6 bases, J lost 4 bases, and 16 bases lay in between. This CDR3 has 15 amino acids. The germline gives CDR1 MNHEY, CDR2 SMNVEV (reference sequence).

This chain uses TRBV6-6 with TRBJ2-3, with TRBD2 as a possible D gene (6 bases). Germline V gene sequence: CDR1 MNHNY, CDR2 SVGAGI (reference sequence). The CDR3 spans 14 residues. V lost 6 bases to trimming and J lost 2 bases, with 12 bases between them. The CDR3 DNA reads as TGTGCCAGCAGCCGGGACTTATACACAGATACGCAGTATTTT. Encoded protein: CASSRDLYTDTQYF.

The genes are TRBV5-1 and TRBJ2-7; TRBD2 is a possible D gene (5 bases). The CDR3 length is 15 residues. V was cut by 2 bases and J by 3 bases, with 15 bases left in between. The V gene's germline CDR1 is SGHRS and CDR2 YFSETQ. CDR3 protein: CASSFGPGRFYEQYF. The CDR3 nucleotides read TGCGCCAGCAGCTTCGGACCGGGGAGATTCTACGAGCAGTACTTC.